Shown below are 19 T cell receptor beta chains from a single sample sequenced in a study of blood T cell repertoires in COVID-19. Method: immunoSEQ multiplex PCR; TCRdb's copy keeps in-frame clones and lacks some. The sample holds approximately 280,000 clones, nearly 90% seen once. Source material: PBMCs or T cells enriched from blood (not recorded which). The origin of the receptors is a woman aged 18-35 years with acute COVID-19.

V is TRBV7-2 and J is TRBJ1-2; the D is unclear. Germline assignment: CDR1 SGHTA and CDR2 FQGNSA. This CDR3 has 13 amino acids. V dropped 1 base and J dropped 6 bases, with 9 bases sitting between them. CDR3 sequence: CASSLGANDGYTF. CDR3 bases: TGTGCCAGCAGCTTAGGGGCCAACGATGGCTACACCTTC.

The J gene is TRBJ2-2, the V gene TRBV19; D may be TRBD1 (5 bases). The V end lost 3 bases, the J end lost 7 bases, and 9 bases lay between the germline ends. CDR1 and CDR2 (germline): LNHDA, SQIVND (reference sequence). The CDR3 spans 13 residues. The DNA of the CDR3 is TGTGCCAGTAGTATTTCAGGGCGCGGGGAGCTGTTTTTT. Translation: CASSISGRGELFF.

V gene TRBV2 combines with J gene TRBJ1-1; 8 bases map to TRBD1. Germline assignment: CDR1 SNHLY and CDR2 FYNNEI. This CDR3 is 12 amino acids long. The CDR3 here is CATDRGNTEAFF. CDR3 coding DNA: TGTGCAACTGACAGGGGGAACACTGAAGCTTTCTTT. Variable domain in full (rest from reference TRBV2 and TRBJ1-1): EPEVTQTPSHQVTQMGQEVILRCVPISNHLYFYWYRQILGQKVEFLVSFYNNEISEKSEIFDDQFSVERPDGSNFTLKIRSTKLEDSAMYFCATDRGNTEAFFGQGTRLTVV.

V and J are TRBV11-1 and TRBJ2-1; tentative D call: TRBD2 (6 bases). CDR1 and CDR2 (germline): SGHAT, FQDESV (reference sequence). Between the trimmed V and J ends, which lost 3 bases and 6 bases, there was a span of 15 bases. The CDR3 has 15 amino acids. The CDR3 region has the DNA TGTGCCAGCAGCTTTTGGAGGGAAGAAGGCAATGAGCAGTTCTTC. Residues: CASSFWREEGNEQFF. Using reference TRBV11-1 and TRBJ2-1 for the parts outside the CDR3, the full variable domain is EAEVAQSPRYKITEKSQAVAFWCDPISGHATLYWYRQILGQGPELLVQFQDESVVDDSQLPKDRFSAERLKGVDSTLKIQPAELGDSAMYLCASSFWREEGNEQFFGPGTRLTVL.

The gene calls are TRBV4-3 and TRBJ1-5; the D gene is possibly TRBD1 (5 bases). Germline lookup yields CDR1 LGHNA and CDR2 YSLEER. Trimming removed 0 bases at V and 0 bases at J, with 6 bases between. The CDR3 loop spans 15 amino acids. The CDR3 is CASSQDQGSNQPQHF. The CDR3 DNA reads TGCGCCAGCAGCCAAGACCAGGGTAGCAATCAGCCCCAGCATTTT.

The chain has TRBV4-1 and TRBJ1-5, with 7 positions matching TRBD1. Germline V lookup: CDR1 MGHRA, CDR2 YSYEKL. The CDR3 has 14 residues. The junction had 5 bases not matched to a gene; V was cut back by 4 bases and J by 5 bases. CDR3 residues: CASSRNRGDQPQHF. DNA for the CDR3: TGCGCCAGCAGCCGAAACAGGGGTGATCAGCCCCAGCATTTT.

Remarks on this clone: Distinct nucleotide sequences in the sample also encode this CDR3. V is TRBV5-1 and J is TRBJ2-7; 13 bases are shared with TRBD2. This CDR3 is 16 amino acids long. Germline CDR1 reads SGHRS; CDR2 reads YFSETQ. The trim removed 0 bases at V and 3 bases at J, leaving 3 bases unmatched. In nucleotides, the CDR3 is TGCGCCAGCAGCTTGGGGACTAGCGGGAGAAGCTACGAGCAGTACTTC. It yields the protein CASSLGTSGRSYEQYF.

V and J are TRBV4-3 and TRBJ1-5, with no clear D. The CDR3 length is 16 residues. CDR1 is LGHNA, CDR2 YSLEER, per germline. Deletions cut 0 bases from V and 5 bases from J, with 14 bases between. Written as DNA, the CDR3 is TGCGCCAGCAGCCAAGATCGTCGGCACTACCATCAGCCCCAGCATTTT. It is translated as CASSQDRRHYHQPQHF.

The chain uses TRBV28 and TRBJ1-6; 8 bases align to TRBD1. Germline assignment: CDR1 MDHEN and CDR2 SYDVKM. V lost 7 bases, J lost 10 bases, and 9 bases stayed unmatched. The CDR3 runs to 14 residues. CDR3 amino acids: CASNIQGVRSPLHF. As DNA, the CDR3 is TGTGCCAGCAACATACAGGGGGTAAGATCACCCCTCCACTTT.

The chain uses TRBV7-2 and TRBJ2-3; a weak D match, TRBD2 (6 bases). The CDR3 is 17 amino acids. V lost 7 bases, J lost 6 bases, and 26 bases lay in between. CDR1 and CDR2 from the germline V gene are SGHTA and FQGNSA. The CDR3, as DNA: TGTGCCAGCAACACTTGGACCGGGCGGGGCTCTATGGATACGCAGTATTTT. This translates into CASNTWTGRGSMDTQYF.

The gene calls are TRBV5-1 and TRBJ2-7, with no clear D. Trimming removed 3 bases from V and 2 bases from J, with 12 bases in between. There are 14 residues in the CDR3. Germline V gives CDR1 SGHRS, CDR2 YFSETQ. In DNA, the CDR3 is TGCGCCAGCAGCTCCAATGACACCCCCTACGAGCAGTACTTC. It yields the protein CASSSNDTPYEQYF.

This clone was observed a single time. The genes are TRBV11-2 and TRBJ2-7; TRBD2 aligns across 11 bases. Per the germline V gene, CDR1 is SGHAT and CDR2 is FQNNGV. The CDR3 totals 17 residues. The V gene end was trimmed by 2 bases and the J gene end by 2 bases; junction bases not matched to a gene: 8. In DNA, the CDR3 is TGTGCCAGCAGCTTAAGGCTAGCGGGAGGACATACCTACGAGCAGTACTTC. Translated: CASSLRLAGGHTYEQYF.

The chain recombines TRBV29-1 with TRBJ2-1; 13 bases are a match to TRBD2. The J segment lost 7 bases and the V segment lost 2 bases, leaving 14 bases of the junction unmatched. CDR1 and CDR2 from the germline V gene are SQVTM and ANQGSEA. This CDR3 has 18 amino acids. The CDR3 loop is CSVEKASLLAGGQNEQFF. DNA for the CDR3: TGCAGCGTTGAAAAGGCCTCTTTACTAGCGGGAGGGCAGAATGAGCAGTTCTTC.

On this clone: Other nucleotide sequences from this sample produce the same CDR3. V and J are TRBV5-6 and TRBJ1-5; D is unresolved. Germline values: CDR1 SGHDT, CDR2 YYEEEE. The CDR3 has 15 amino acids. V shed 0 bases and J shed 1 base, with 8 bases lying between them. The chain's CDR3 is CASSLGTGSNQPQHF. DNA of the CDR3: TGTGCCAGCAGCTTGGGCACGGGGAGCAATCAGCCCCAGCATTTT.

The table lists this clone with a count of one. The chain joins TRBV6-2 or TRBV6-3 to TRBJ1-2, with D hard to call. The germline V gene has CDR1 MNHEY and CDR2 SVGEGT. The CDR3 covers 13 residues. The V gene lost 10 bases and the J gene lost 4 bases, with 16 bases spanning the gap. In DNA form, the CDR3 reads TGTGCCATCGGCCCCGGGATATTCTATGGCTACACCTTC. It is translated as CAIGPGIFYGYTF.

The J gene is TRBJ2-3, the V gene TRBV27; TRBD1 matches at 10 bases. Trimming cost V 5 bases and J 5 bases; bases outside gene matches: 7. CDR1 and CDR2 (germline): MNHEY, SMNVEV (reference sequence). This CDR3 comprises 15 residues. CDR3 residues: CASSPLGTGEDTQYF. In DNA, the CDR3 is TGTGCCAGCAGTCCCCTCGGGACAGGGGAAGATACGCAGTATTTT.

The rearrangement links TRBV4-2 to TRBJ2-1; D possibly corresponds to TRBD1 (5 bases). Germline CDR1 reads LGHNA; CDR2 reads YNFKEQ. V dropped 1 base and J dropped 8 bases, with 15 bases sitting between them. The CDR3 extends over 15 amino acids. CDR3 sequence reads: CASSQVFQGFDEQFF. The CDR3 DNA follows: TGTGCCAGCAGCCAAGTGTTTCAGGGCTTCGATGAGCAGTTCTTC.

The chain links TRBV28 to TRBJ2-7; 7 nucleotides agree with TRBD1. The germline V gene encodes CDR1 MDHEN and CDR2 SYDVKM. V trimming: 4 bases; J trimming: 3 bases; junction bases outside the gene matches: 9. The CDR3 length is 15 residues. The CDR3 DNA is TGTGCCAGCAGTTCCCCGGGACAGAGCTTCTACGAGCAGTACTTC. Its protein is CASSSPGQSFYEQYF.

V usage is TRBV7-8 and J usage is TRBJ2-7; 12 bases line up with TRBD2. The CDR3 is 18 amino acids. The germline gives CDR1 SGHVS, CDR2 FQNEAQ. V shed 4 bases, J shed 0 bases, and the junction held 10 bases outside the gene matches. The CDR3: CASSYLLAGGLSSYEQYF. For the CDR3, the DNA is TGTGCCAGCAGCTATTTACTAGCGGGAGGCTTAAGCTCCTACGAGCAGTACTTC. Together with reference TRBV7-8 and TRBJ2-7, the CDR3 gives the full variable domain: GAGVSQSPRYKVAKRGQDVALRCDPISGHVSLFWYQQALGQGPEFLTYFQNEAQLDKSGLPSDRFFAERPEGSVSTLKIQRTQQEDSAVYLCASSYLLAGGLSSYEQYFGPGTRLTVT.